This T cell receptor beta chain was found in a study of T cell responses to AZD1222 COVID-19 vaccine. Study observations and caveats: At study baseline, merely six AZD1222 recipients were seropositive.

Points on this clone: What it recognizes is unknown.

V was clipped by 5 bases and J by 1 base, with 14 bases between them. The CDR3 is 15 amino acids. CDR1 and CDR2 from the germline V gene are MNHEY and SMNVEV (reference sequence). Repertoires were generated with immunoSEQ multiplex PCR, while TCRdb's copy carries only in-frame clones and drops some. The repertoire consists of under 150,000 clones, with roughly 89% occurring once and the leading ten covering around 8%. This TCR was recovered from an adult in good health. This specimen consisted of peripheral blood, obtained on day 0 of AZD1222 vaccination. This chain uses TRBV27 with TRBJ1-1; D not resolved. The CDR3 DNA sequence: TGTGCCAGCAGTGCCGAGATGTTGCCGAACACTGAAGCTTTCTTT. Its protein is CASSAEMLPNTEAFF.